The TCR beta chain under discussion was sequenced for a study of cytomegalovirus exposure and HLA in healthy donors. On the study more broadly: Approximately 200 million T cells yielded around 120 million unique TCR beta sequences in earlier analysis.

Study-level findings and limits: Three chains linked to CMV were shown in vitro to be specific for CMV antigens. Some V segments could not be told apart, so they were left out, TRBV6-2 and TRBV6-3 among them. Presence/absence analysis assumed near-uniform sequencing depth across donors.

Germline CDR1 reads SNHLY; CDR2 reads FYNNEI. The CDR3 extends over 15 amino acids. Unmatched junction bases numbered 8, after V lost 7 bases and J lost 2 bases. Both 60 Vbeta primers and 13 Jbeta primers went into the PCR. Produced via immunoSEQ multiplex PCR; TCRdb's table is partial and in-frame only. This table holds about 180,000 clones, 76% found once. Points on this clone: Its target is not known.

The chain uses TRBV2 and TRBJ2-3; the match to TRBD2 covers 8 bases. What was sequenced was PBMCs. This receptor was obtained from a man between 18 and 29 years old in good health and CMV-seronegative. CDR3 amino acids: CASKVREGITDTQYF. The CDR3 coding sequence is TGTGCCAGCAAGGTCCGGGAGGGCATCACAGATACGCAGTATTTT.